What follows are 9 T cell receptor beta chains derived from one specimen sequenced in a study of cytomegalovirus exposure and HLA in healthy donors. The PCR made use of 60 Vbeta and 13 Jbeta primers. Assay: immunoSEQ multiplex PCR; the TCRdb copy retains only in-frame clones and omits some. The table has 120,000 to 150,000 clones, 88% seen once. Material: PBMCs. The receptors were gathered from a woman aged 40 to 50 in good health and CMV-seronegative.

Remarks on this clone: A read error may account for a junction end that differs from germline. The CDR3 loop is CSSSSAPGGGKLFF. The CDR3 nucleotides are TGTTCCAGCAGCTCGGCCCCGGGGGGTGGAAAACTGTTTTTT. J is TRBJ1-4 and V is TRBV7-9, with D possibly being TRBD1 (5 bases). CDR1 SEHNR and CDR2 FQNEAQ come from the germline V gene (reference sequence). The CDR3 is 14 residues long. The whole variable domain, remainder taken from reference TRBV7-9 and TRBJ1-4, is DTGVSQNPRHKITKRGQNVTFRCDPISEHNRLYWYRQTLGQGPEFLTYFQNEAQLEKSRLLSDRFSAERPKGSFSTLEIQRTEQGDSAMYLCSSSSAPGGGKLFFGSGTQLSVL.

The CDR3 nucleotides read TGCGCCAGCAGTTCAGGGAACACTGAAGCTTTCTTT. It is translated as CASSSGNTEAFF. This chain links TRBV5-1 with TRBJ1-1; D not certain. The CDR3 is 12 residues long. CDR1 is SGHRS, CDR2 YFSETQ, per germline. V was trimmed by 5 bases and J by 1 base, leaving 6 bases between them.

V and J are TRBV7-9 and TRBJ1-1, with 7 bases fitting TRBD1. V shed 3 bases and J 4 bases; nucleotides not matched to a gene: 2. The germline V gene has CDR1 SEHNR and CDR2 FQNEAQ (reference sequence). The CDR3 spans 13 residues. The DNA for the CDR3 is TGTGCCAGCAGCTTCAGGGGGTCCACTGAAGCTTTCTTT. Amino acids: CASSFRGSTEAFF.

The chain combines TRBV11-2 with TRBJ2-3; 11 bases line up with TRBD2. V shed 5 bases and J 0 bases; nucleotides not matched to a gene: 4. CDR3 length: 16 amino acids. Per the germline V gene, CDR1 is SGHAT and CDR2 is FQNNGV. Here the CDR3 reads CASSPLAGGSTDTQYF. CDR3 bases: TGTGCCAGCAGCCCCTTAGCGGGGGGGAGCACAGATACGCAGTATTTT. The full variable domain, rest sourced from reference TRBV11-2 and TRBJ2-3, is EAGVAQSPRYKIIEKRQSVAFWCNPISGHATLYWYQQILGQGPKLLIQFQNNGVVDDSQLPKDRFSAERLKGVDSTLKIQPAKLEDSAVYLCASSPLAGGSTDTQYFGPGTRLTVL.

The V gene is TRBV5-6, the J gene TRBJ2-1; TRBD2 matches 8 bases. Germline trimming cut 1 base from V and 1 base from J; bases unmatched to any gene: 7. Germline V gene sequence: CDR1 SGHDT, CDR2 YYEEEE. The CDR3 covers 17 residues. As DNA, the CDR3 is TGTGCCAGCAGCTTGACCGGGAGGGGTCTTTCCTACAATGAGCAGTTCTTC. This gives the protein CASSLTGRGLSYNEQFF.

The chain combines TRBV6-1 with TRBJ2-3, with D possibly matching TRBD2 (5 bases). There are 14 residues in the CDR3. Trimming removed 6 bases at V and 0 bases at J, with 10 bases between. The germline gives CDR1 MNHNS, CDR2 SASEGT. CDR3 residues: CASRSGGSTDTQYF. The CDR3 nucleotides are TGTGCCAGCAGGAGCGGCGGTAGCACAGATACGCAGTATTTT.

This clone has only one observation. This chain joins TRBV5-1 and TRBJ2-1, with a weak D call TRBD2 (6 bases). V was cut by 4 bases and J by 4 bases, with 9 bases left in between. Germline-derived CDR1 and CDR2 are SGHRS and YFSETQ. This CDR3 is 13 amino acids long. CDR3 protein: CASSLGGYNEQFF. The DNA of the CDR3 is TGCGCCAGCAGCCTTGGAGGGTACAATGAGCAGTTCTTC. Full variable domain (remainder filled in from reference TRBV5-1 and TRBJ2-1): KAGVTQTPRYLIKTRGQQVTLSCSPISGHRSVSWYQQTPGQGLQFLFEYFSETQRNKGNFPGRFSGRQFSNSRSEMNVSTLELGDSALYLCASSLGGYNEQFFGPGTRLTVL.

This clone was observed a handful of times. The chain links TRBV10-2 to TRBJ2-3; 10 nucleotides match TRBD2. Unmatched junction bases numbered 4, after V lost 8 bases and J lost 5 bases. Germline CDR1 WSHSY, CDR2 SAAADI. The CDR3 extends over 13 amino acids. The CDR3 nucleotides are TGCGCCAGCCGGATAGCGGGAGGAGATACGCAGTATTTT. Encoded protein: CASRIAGGDTQYF.

The genes are TRBV5-6 and TRBJ2-7, with 8 nucleotides matching TRBD2. This CDR3 has 15 amino acids. CDR1 is SGHDT, CDR2 YYEEEE, per germline. With V trimmed by 2 bases and J by 2 bases, 6 bases remained unmatched. The CDR3 coding sequence is TGTGCCAGCAGCTTATCGGCTAGCGGGCCCTACGAGCAGTACTTC. Translated: CASSLSASGPYEQYF.